A selection of T cell receptor beta chains follows, all from one sample in a study of blood T cell repertoires in COVID-19. Produced via immunoSEQ multiplex PCR; TCRdb's table is partial and in-frame only. The table lists around 100,000 clones, 70% to 90% of them singletons. Sequencing was performed on peripheral blood. Receptors were obtained from a middle-aged man with acute or convalescent COVID-19. Each CDR3 is given without its conserved first and last residue.

>TRBJ2-7|TRBV11-2
ASSLVLGLAGHEQY
>TRBJ1-2|TRBV7-3
ASSLGTGGAYGYT
>TRBJ2-5|TRBV28
ASTTGRAFETQY
>TRBJ2-1|TRBV7-9
ASRRTGNSYNEQF
>TRBJ1-5|TRBV7-2
ASSREGQGAGYSNQPQH
>TRBJ2-1|TRBV15
ATSREASGPYNEQF
>TRBJ2-2|TRBV7-2
ASSRGADTGELF
>TRBJ1-4|TRBV4-1
ASSRRVGEKLF
>TRBJ2-1|TRBV4-1
ASSHISGYEQF
>TRBJ2-5|TRBV11-3
ASSPGDSEETQY